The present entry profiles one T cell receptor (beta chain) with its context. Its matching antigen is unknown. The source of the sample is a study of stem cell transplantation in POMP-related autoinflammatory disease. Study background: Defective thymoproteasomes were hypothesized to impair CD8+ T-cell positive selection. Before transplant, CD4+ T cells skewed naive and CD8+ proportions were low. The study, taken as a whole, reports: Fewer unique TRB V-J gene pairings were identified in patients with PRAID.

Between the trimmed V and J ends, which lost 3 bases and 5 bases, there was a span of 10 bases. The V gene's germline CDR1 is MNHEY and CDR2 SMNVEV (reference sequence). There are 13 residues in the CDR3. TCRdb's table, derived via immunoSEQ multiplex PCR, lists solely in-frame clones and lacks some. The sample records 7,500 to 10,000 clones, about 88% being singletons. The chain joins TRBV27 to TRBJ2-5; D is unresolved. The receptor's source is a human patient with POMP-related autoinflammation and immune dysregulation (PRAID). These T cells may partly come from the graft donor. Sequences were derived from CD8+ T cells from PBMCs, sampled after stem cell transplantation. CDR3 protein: CASSFWAGETQYF. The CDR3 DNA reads TGTGCCAGCAGTTTTTGGGCTGGGGAGACCCAGTACTTC.